This TCR beta chain was profiled in a study of cytomegalovirus exposure and HLA in healthy donors. Findings and limits, study-wide: In an earlier analysis, most TCR beta V segments were productive about 87% or about 30% of the time. What a later analysis reportedly showed was that an Asian-associated ancestry cluster had fewer N-insertions than the approximately 720-donor mean.

This CDR3 comprises 13 residues. With 1 base removed from V and 6 bases from J, the gap between germline ends came to 9 bases. Germline V gene lookup returns CDR1 SQVTM and CDR2 ANQGSEA. A multiplex PCR was run with 60 Vbeta primers and 13 Jbeta primers. Assay used: immunoSEQ multiplex PCR; TCRdb lists only in-frame clones, some missing. Among about 130,000 clones listed, about four fifths were seen once. As to this clone: Its antigen is unknown.

The sequenced sample was PBMCs. This chain uses TRBV29-1 with TRBJ1-4, with D unresolved. The TCR originated in a middle-aged woman in good health and CMV-seropositive. CDR3 in DNA: TGCAGCGTTGAAGGCCAGAAAGATGAAAAACTGTTTTTT. The encoded protein is CSVEGQKDEKLFF.